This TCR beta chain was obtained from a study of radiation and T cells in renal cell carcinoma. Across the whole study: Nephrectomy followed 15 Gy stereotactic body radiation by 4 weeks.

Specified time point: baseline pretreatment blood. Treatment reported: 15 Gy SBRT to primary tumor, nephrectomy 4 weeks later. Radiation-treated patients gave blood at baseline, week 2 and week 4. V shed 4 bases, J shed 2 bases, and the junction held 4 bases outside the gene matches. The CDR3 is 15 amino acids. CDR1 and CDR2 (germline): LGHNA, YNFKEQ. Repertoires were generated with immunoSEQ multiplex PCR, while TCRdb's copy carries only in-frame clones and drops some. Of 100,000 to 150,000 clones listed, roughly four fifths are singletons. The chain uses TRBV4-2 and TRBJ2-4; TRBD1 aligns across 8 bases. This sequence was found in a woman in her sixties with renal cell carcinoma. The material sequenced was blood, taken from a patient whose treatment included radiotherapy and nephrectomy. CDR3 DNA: TGTGCCAGCAGCCTAGGACAGGGTACCAAAAACATTCAGTACTTC. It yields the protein CASSLGQGTKNIQYF.